This paragraph covers one T cell receptor (beta chain) sequence. Its specificity is not known. This sample was included in a study of graft-versus-host responses after intestinal transplantation. General study points: Early post-transplant HvG declines were associated with peak circulating GvH clone levels.

Measured with immunoSEQ multiplex PCR; TCRdb has only the in-frame clones, and not every one. The sample carries about 120,000 clones, 90% to 95% recorded once. Germline lookup yields CDR1 SQVTM and CDR2 ANQGSEA. V lost 5 bases, J lost 2 bases, and 12 bases lay in between. The CDR3 is made up of 14 amino acids. The rearrangement uses TRBV29-1 and TRBJ2-2, with a tentative D call TRBD1 (6 bases). This specimen consisted of unstimulated CD8+ T cells sorted from spleen or lymph node cells, obtained before transplant. This receptor was obtained from a human donor who was the organ donor for an intestinal transplant. The CDR3 DNA follows: TGCAGCGTTCCCGGGACACCCAACACCGGGGAGCTGTTTTTT. Its protein product is CSVPGTPNTGELFF.